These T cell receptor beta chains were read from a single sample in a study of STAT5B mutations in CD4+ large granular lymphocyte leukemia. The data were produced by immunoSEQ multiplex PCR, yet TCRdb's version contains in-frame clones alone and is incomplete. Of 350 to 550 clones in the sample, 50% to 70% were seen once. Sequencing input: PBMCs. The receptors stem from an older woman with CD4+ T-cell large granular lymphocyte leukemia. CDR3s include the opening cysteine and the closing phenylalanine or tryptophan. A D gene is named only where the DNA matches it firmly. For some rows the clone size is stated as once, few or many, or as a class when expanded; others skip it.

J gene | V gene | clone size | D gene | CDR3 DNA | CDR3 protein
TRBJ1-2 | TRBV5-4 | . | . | TGTGCCAGCGGACTGACGGGACGGTTGGTTGGCTACACCTTC | CASGLTGRLVGYTF
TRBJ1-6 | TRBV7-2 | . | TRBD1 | TGTGCCAGCAGCGGACCGGGACAGGGCTATAATTCACCCCTCCACTTT | CASSGPGQGYNSPLHF
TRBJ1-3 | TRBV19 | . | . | TGTGCCAGTAGTCTCGGCGGAAGCTCCTCTGGAAACACCATATATTTT | CASSLGGSSSGNTIYF
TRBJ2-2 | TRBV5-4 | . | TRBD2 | TGTGCCAGCAGCAACCGGGAGCGCGGGGGGCCCACCGGGGAGCTGTTTTTT | CASSNRERGGPTGELFF
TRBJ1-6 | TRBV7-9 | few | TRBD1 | TGTGCCAGCAGTCCCGGGACAGCTACGCCACCCCTCCACTTT | CASSPGTATPPLHF
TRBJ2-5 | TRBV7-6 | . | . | TGTGCCAGCAGCTCCCAGCCCTTCCAAGAGACCCAGTACTTC | CASSSQPFQETQYF
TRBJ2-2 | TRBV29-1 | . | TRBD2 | TGCAGCGCTTATAGCGGGGCGGCGAACACCGGGGAGCTGTTTTTT | CSAYSGAANTGELFF
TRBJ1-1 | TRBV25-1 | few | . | TGTGCCAGCAGTGAGTCGGCGGAGGGGGACACTGAAGCTTTCTTT | CASSESAEGDTEAFF
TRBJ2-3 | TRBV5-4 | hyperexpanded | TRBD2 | TGTGCCAGCAGCTGGGGATCGGGGGGGCGGACAGATACGCAGTATTTT | CASSWGSGGRTDTQYF
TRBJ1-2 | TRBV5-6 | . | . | TGTGCCAGCAGCTCGCCGGGGGAGGCCTATGGCTACACCTTC | CASSSPGEAYGYTF
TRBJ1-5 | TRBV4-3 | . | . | TGCGCCAGCAGCCAAGATCTTTGGCAGGGACCTAGCAATCAGCCCCAGCATTTT | CASSQDLWQGPSNQPQHF
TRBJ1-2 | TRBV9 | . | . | TGTGCCAGCAGCGTAGAAGAGGAAGGTTATGGCTACACCTTC | CASSVEEEGYGYTF
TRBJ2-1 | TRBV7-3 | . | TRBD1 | TGTGCCAGCAGCTTAATCGCCGGGACAGGGCGCCGAGACAATGAGCAGTTCTTC | CASSLIAGTGRRDNEQFF
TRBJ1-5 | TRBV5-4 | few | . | TGCGCCAGCAGCCAAACGGACGGAGAAAATCAGCCCCAGCATTTT | CASSQTDGENQPQHF
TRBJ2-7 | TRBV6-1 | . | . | TGTGCCAGCAGTGAAATTCATATGGCAAAGAGCTACGAGCAGTACTTC | CASSEIHMAKSYEQYF
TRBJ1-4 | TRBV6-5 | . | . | TGTGCCAGCAGTTCGGGGGGGGCGCTAGCTAATGAAAAACTGTTTTTT | CASSSGGALANEKLFF
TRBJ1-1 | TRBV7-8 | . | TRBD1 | TGTGCCAGCAGCATACTGACAGGGAGTGACACTGAAGCTTTCTTT | CASSILTGSDTEAFF
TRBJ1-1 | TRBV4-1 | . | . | TGCGCCAGCAGCCAAGATTCGCTTACGAGCGCTGAAGCTTTCTTT | CASSQDSLTSAEAFF
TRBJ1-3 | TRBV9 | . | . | TGTGCCAGCAGCGTAGTTGGAGGGCTCTCTGGAAACACCATATATTTT | CASSVVGGLSGNTIYF
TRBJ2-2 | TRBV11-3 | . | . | TGTGCCAGCATCCTCAAAGGGGGGGCGTTCCACGGGGAGCTGTTTTTT | CASILKGGAFHGELFF
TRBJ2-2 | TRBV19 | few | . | TGTGCCAGTAGTATAGATTCCAACGGTATCGGGAACACCGGGGAGCTGTTTTTT | CASSIDSNGIGNTGELFF
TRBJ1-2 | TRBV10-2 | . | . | TGCGCCAGCAGTCAGGGCGACTATGGCTACACCTTC | CASSQGDYGYTF
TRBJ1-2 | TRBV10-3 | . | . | TGTGCCATCAAGGTAGGCGGACGAGAGGGCTACACCTTC | CAIKVGGREGYTF
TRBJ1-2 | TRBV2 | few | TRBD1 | TGTGCCAGCAGTCGAGGACAGGGTGGTGACTATGGCTACACCTTC | CASSRGQGGDYGYTF
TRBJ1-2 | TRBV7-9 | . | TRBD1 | TGTGCCAGCAGCCCCACGGGACAGGGGGTGAATTATGGCTACACCTTC | CASSPTGQGVNYGYTF
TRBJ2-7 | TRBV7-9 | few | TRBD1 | TGTGCCAGCAGCTTAGCACAGGGGGGCAGCACCTACGAGCAGTACTTC | CASSLAQGGSTYEQYF
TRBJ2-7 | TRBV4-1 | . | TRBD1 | TGCGCCAGCAGCCGAACAGGGGACTCCTACGAGCAGTACTTC | CASSRTGDSYEQYF
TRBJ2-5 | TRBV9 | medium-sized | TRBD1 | TGTGCCAGCAGCGTAGGAGGGGGCCCGCAAGAGACCCAGTACTTC | CASSVGGGPQETQYF
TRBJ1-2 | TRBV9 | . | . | TGTGCCAGCAGCGTAGGACAGCTACTCAACTATGGCTACACCTTC | CASSVGQLLNYGYTF
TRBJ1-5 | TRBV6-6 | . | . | TGTGCCAGCAGTTCAGGGGATAGCAATCAGCCCCAGCATTTT | CASSSGDSNQPQHF
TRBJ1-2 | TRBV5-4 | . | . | TGTGCCAGCAGCTTGGACAGGACGGGCTACACCTTC | CASSLDRTGYTF
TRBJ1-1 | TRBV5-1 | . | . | TGCGCCAGCAGCTTATTCGGGGGGGGGACTGAAGCTTTCTTT | CASSLFGGGTEAFF
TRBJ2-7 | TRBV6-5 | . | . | TGTGCCAGCAGTTTAGCCGCCGACGAGCAGTACTTC | CASSLAADEQYF
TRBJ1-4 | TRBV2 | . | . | TGTGCCAGCAGTGGCGGGTGGTCAACTAATGAAAAACTGTTTTTT | CASSGGWSTNEKLFF
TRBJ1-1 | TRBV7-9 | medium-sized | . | TGTGCCAGCAGCTTATTGGGCGGTGGTTACACTGAAGCTTTCTTT | CASSLLGGGYTEAFF
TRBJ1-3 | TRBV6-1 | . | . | TGTGCCAGCAGTGCCCGGACAGTAGAGGGAAACACCATATATTTT | CASSARTVEGNTIYF
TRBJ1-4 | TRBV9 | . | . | TGTGCCAGCAGCGGACGGGACATTAGTGAAAAACTGTTTTTT | CASSGRDISEKLFF
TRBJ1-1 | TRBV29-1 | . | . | TGCAGCGTTGAAGTCCAGGGTCACACTGAAGCTTTCTTT | CSVEVQGHTEAFF
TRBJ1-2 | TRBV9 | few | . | TGTGCCAGCAGCGTCGGCTATGGCTACACCTTC | CASSVGYGYTF
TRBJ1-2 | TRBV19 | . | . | TGTGCCAGCTCTGTGGGGGGAGGCTACACCTTC | CASSVGGGYTF
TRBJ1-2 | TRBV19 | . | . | TGTGCCAGTCGGGGCACAATAGCTAACTATGGCTACACCTTC | CASRGTIANYGYTF
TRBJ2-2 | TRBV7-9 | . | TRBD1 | TGTGCCAGCAGCCCCGGACAGGGGTTTCTCGGGGAGCTGTTTTTT | CASSPGQGFLGELFF
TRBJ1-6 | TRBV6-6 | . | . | TGTGCCAGCAGTGCGACAGGAATCTCACCCCTCCACTTT | CASSATGISPLHF
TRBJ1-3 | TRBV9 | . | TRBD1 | TGTGCCAGCAGCGGCCGACAGGGGACGGACACCATATATTTT | CASSGRQGTDTIYF
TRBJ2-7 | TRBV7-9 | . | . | TGTGCCAGCAGCCCCGACACCCTATTCCCGGAGGAGCAGTACTTC | CASSPDTLFPEEQYF
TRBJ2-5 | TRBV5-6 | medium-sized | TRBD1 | TGTGCCAGCAGCTCTACGGACAGGCCAAACAGGGAGACCCAGTACTTC | CASSSTDRPNRETQYF
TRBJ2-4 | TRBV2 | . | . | TGTGCCAGCAGTGAAGGTCGGGGACTAGCCAAAAACATTCAGTACTTC | CASSEGRGLAKNIQYF
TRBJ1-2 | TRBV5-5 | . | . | TGTGCCAGCAGTTTTAGTGGGGTTACAGGGTACTATGGCTACACCTTC | CASSFSGVTGYYGYTF
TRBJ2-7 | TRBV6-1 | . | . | TGTGCCAGCAGTGAAAGATACGAGCAGTACTTC | CASSERYEQYF
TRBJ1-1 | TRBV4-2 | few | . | TGTGCCAGCAGCCAAGTTGTCACCGGATTGACTGAAGCTTTCTTT | CASSQVVTGLTEAFF
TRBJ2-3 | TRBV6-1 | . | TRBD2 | TGTGCCAGCATAAAGACTAGCCGGGACACAGATACGCAGTATTTT | CASIKTSRDTDTQYF
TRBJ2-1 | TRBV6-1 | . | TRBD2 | TGTGCCAGCAGTGAAGGAGTTGCGGGGGACCTGATACAGCAGTTCTTC | CASSEGVAGDLIQQFF
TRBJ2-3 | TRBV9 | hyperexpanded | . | TGTGCCAGCAGCGCGAAACAGGGTAGTAGCACAGATACGCAGTATTTT | CASSAKQGSSTDTQYF
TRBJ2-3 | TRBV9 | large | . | TGTGCCAGCAGCCCTCGACAGGGAGGGACCACAGATACGCAGTATTTT | CASSPRQGGTTDTQYF
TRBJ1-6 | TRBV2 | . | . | TGTGCCAGCAGCTTTACGTCGGATTCACCCCTCCACTTT | CASSFTSDSPLHF
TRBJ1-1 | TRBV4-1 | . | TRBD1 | TGCGCCAGCACGAACAGGGGGGGGGCAGCTTTCTTT | CASTNRGGAAFF
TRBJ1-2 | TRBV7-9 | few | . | TGTGCCAGCAGCTTAGCCAGGGGCGGGGAAGGCTACACCTTC | CASSLARGGEGYTF